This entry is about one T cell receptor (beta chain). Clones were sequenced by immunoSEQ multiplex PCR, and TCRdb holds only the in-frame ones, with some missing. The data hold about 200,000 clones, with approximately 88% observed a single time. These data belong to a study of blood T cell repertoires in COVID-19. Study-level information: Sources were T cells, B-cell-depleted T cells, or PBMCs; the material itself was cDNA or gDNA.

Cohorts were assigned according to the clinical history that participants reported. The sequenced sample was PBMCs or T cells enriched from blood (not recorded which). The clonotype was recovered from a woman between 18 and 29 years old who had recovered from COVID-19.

As DNA, the CDR3 is TGTGCCTGGAGTGTCTGGAACACCGGGGAGCTGTTTTTT. Protein: CAWSVWNTGELFF. The J gene is TRBJ2-2, the V gene TRBV30; D not certain. Trimming took off 0 bases at V and 1 base at J, with 3 bases between the two ends. CDR1 is GTSNPN, CDR2 SVGIG, per germline (reference sequence). CDR3 size: 13 residues.